This T cell receptor (beta chain) was identified during a study of PD-1 blockade in mismatch repair-deficient tumors. Study background: Patients had around 11 mismatch repair-deficient cancer types and were previously treated and progressing. Notes on the study in general: Tumor-resident clones, often absent from pretreatment blood, expanded after pembrolizumab and then contracted.

To note about this clone: Its antigen is unknown.

Deletions cut 3 bases from V and 2 bases from J, with 12 bases between. CDR3 length: 15 amino acids. CDR1 is SGHRS and CDR2 is YFSETQ in the germline V gene. TCR sequencing covered a few patients who responded to pembrolizumab. Assay: immunoSEQ multiplex PCR; the TCRdb copy retains only in-frame clones and omits some. Of roughly 84,000 clones in the sample, roughly 80% are singletons; the top ten hold around 2.7%. This TCR was sampled from an adult with mismatch repair-deficient cancer. The gene calls are TRBV5-1 and TRBJ2-1; the D gene could be TRBD1 or TRBD2 (6 bases each). The material was peripheral blood, obtained 12 weeks after starting pembrolizumab. CDR3 amino acids: CASSWAGHTYNEQFF. The CDR3 nucleotides are TGCGCCAGCAGCTGGGCGGGACACACCTACAATGAGCAGTTCTTC.